This T cell receptor (beta chain) comes out of a study of T cell repertoires in cytomegalovirus infection. About the study: The authors relied on CMV epitopes, both recently identified HLA-C-restricted and well-studied HLA-B-restricted. CMV infection and matching HLA type were both indicated by public TCR beta signatures. Findings of the study overall: The study found HLA-C-restricted CMV-specific TCR beta clonotypes dominating the ex vivo response. Using cumulative public TCR beta family frequency, the authors identified those who carried CMV together with the relevant HLA.

TCRdb recomputed calls from the reads with MiXCR, one row per CDR3 protein. The repertoire holds nearly 700,000 distinct CDR3 sequences, with roughly 33% as singletons. In germline, CDR1 is SGHVS, CDR2 FQNEAQ. Trimming cost V 3 bases and J 1 base, with 27 bases left between them. This CDR3 is built from 21 residues. In this sample, this clonotype turned up many times. Its antigen is unidentified. This chain uses TRBV7-8 with TRBJ2-2; D is perhaps TRBD1 or TRBD2 (6 bases each). The input for sequencing was cultured PBMCs, taken from culture after CMV antigen stimulation. The clonotype was recovered from a human donor in good health (CMV status not recorded). Some clones in this sample may be carry-over from other donors' samples. The CDR3 DNA follows: TGTGCCAGCAGCTTCCGCCCCCCAGGGGTCGAAGTGGGGGGGAACACCGGGGAGCTGTTTTTT. Protein sequence: CASSFRPPGVEVGGNTGELFF.